Following are 15 T cell receptor beta chains from one sample sequenced in a study of cytomegalovirus exposure and HLA in healthy donors. 13 Jbeta primers and 60 Vbeta primers were used for the PCR. Sequencing used immunoSEQ multiplex PCR; TCRdb keeps in-frame clones, though not all of them. This table holds around 180,000 clones, 65% to 85% found once. The specimen was PBMCs. The receptors here all came from a woman in her 30s in good health and CMV-seropositive.

This chain connects TRBV13 to TRBJ2-1; a weak D match, TRBD1 (5 bases). The ends were cut back, 0 bases at V and 6 bases at J, with 9 bases in the middle. This CDR3 comprises 14 residues. Germline V gene sequence: CDR1 PRHDT, CDR2 FYEKMQ (reference sequence). In nucleotides, the CDR3 is TGTGCCAGCAGCTTAGGAGGGGCCGCCAATGAGCAGTTCTTC. It codes for CASSLGGAANEQFF.

The rearrangement uses TRBV5-1 and TRBJ2-7, with D possibly TRBD2 on 5 matching bases. The CDR3 is 14 amino acids. CDR1 is SGHRS and CDR2 is YFSETQ in the germline V gene. V lost 3 bases to trimming and J lost 0 bases, with 10 bases between them. The CDR3 nucleotides read TGCGCCAGCAGCTCTAGCCGGAGCTCCTACGAGCAGTACTTC. Translated, it gives CASSSSRSSYEQYF.

The genes are TRBV21-1 and TRBJ1-2; the DNA was not used to check the table's D call, TRBD1. TRBV21-1 is designated a pseudogene. The CDR3 extends over 13 amino acids. The CDR3 reads CASSKGTGDGYTF. DNA for the CDR3: TGTGCCAGCAGCAAAGGGACAGGGGATGGCTACACCTTC.

The V gene is TRBV28, the J gene TRBJ1-1; no clear D gene. The germline V and J ends were trimmed by 7 bases and 4 bases, with 10 bases remaining between them. The CDR3 consists of 12 residues. The germline CDR1 and CDR2 sequences are MDHEN and SYDVKM. CDR3 sequence: CASIRFGTEAFF. The CDR3 coding sequence is TGTGCCAGCATCAGGTTCGGCACTGAAGCTTTCTTT.

V and J are TRBV11-2 and TRBJ2-7; D perhaps matches TRBD1 (6 bases). The CDR3 contains 16 residues. In germline, CDR1 is SGHAT, CDR2 FQNNGV. Trimming left V 5 bases short and J 3 bases short, with 20 bases between. The CDR3 loop is CASSHSGTIIYYEQYF. As DNA, the CDR3 is TGTGCCAGCAGCCATTCCGGGACAATCATTTACTACGAGCAGTACTTC.

The gene calls are TRBV7-9 and TRBJ1-2, with D maybe TRBD1 (6 bases). CDR1 SEHNR and CDR2 FQNEAQ come from the germline V gene (reference sequence). This CDR3 comprises 15 residues. V was cut by 4 bases and J by 6 bases, with 18 bases left in between. CDR3: CASSSPRTPGDGYTF. The CDR3 DNA reads TGTGCCAGCAGCTCCCCTCGGACGCCAGGGGATGGCTACACCTTC. The full variable domain, rest sourced from reference TRBV7-9 and TRBJ1-2, is DTGVSQNPRHKITKRGQNVTFRCDPISEHNRLYWYRQTLGQGPEFLTYFQNEAQLEKSRLLSDRFSAERPKGSFSTLEIQRTEQGDSAMYLCASSSPRTPGDGYTFGSGTRLTVV.

This chain joins TRBV7-3 and TRBJ1-2; maybe TRBD1 (6 bases). Germline V lookup: CDR1 SGHTA, CDR2 FQGTGA. The CDR3 extends over 14 amino acids. Trimming pared 5 bases from V and 4 bases from J, leaving 14 bases between. The chain's CDR3 is CASSQRGGPYGYTF. The CDR3 DNA follows: TGTGCCAGCAGCCAGAGGGGGGGGCCCTATGGCTACACCTTC.

There are a few counts of this clone. The chain links TRBV25-1 to TRBJ2-7; tentative D call: TRBD1 (6 bases). The ends were cut back, 4 bases at V and 6 bases at J, with 16 bases in the middle. Germline lookup yields CDR1 MGHDK and CDR2 SYGVNS. This CDR3 has 14 amino acids. The CDR3 sequence is CASSGGQHHGEQYF. CDR3 DNA sequence: TGTGCCAGCAGTGGAGGACAGCACCATGGCGAGCAGTACTTC.

This clone appeared a few times. The J gene is TRBJ2-2, the V gene TRBV7-6, with TRBD2 identical over 8 bases. Germline V lookup: CDR1 SGHVS, CDR2 FNYEAQ. The trim removed 1 base at V and 4 bases at J, leaving 8 bases unmatched. The CDR3 has 17 residues. DNA for the CDR3: TGTGCCAGCAGCTTAGGAGCGGGAGCGATGGGCACCGGGGAGCTGTTTTTT. It specifies CASSLGAGAMGTGELFF.

V and J are TRBV6-1 and TRBJ2-1; 11 positions agree with TRBD2. Germline V gene lookup returns CDR1 MNHNS and CDR2 SASEGT. This CDR3 is 15 amino acids long. After removal of 5 bases from V and 11 bases from J, the junction contained 11 bases not matched to a gene. CDR3 sequence (DNA): TGTGCCAGCAGTCCGCTAGCGGGAGGCCCCCAACAGCAGTTCTTC. Translating it yields CASSPLAGGPQQQFF.

The J gene is TRBJ1-4, the V gene TRBV27, with D uncertain. In germline, CDR1 is MNHEY, CDR2 SMNVEV (reference sequence). This CDR3 spans 15 amino acids. Trimming shortened V by 6 bases and J by 4 bases, and 15 bases separated the two germline ends. The CDR3 protein is CASSSTGPSNEKLFF. CDR3 DNA sequence: TGTGCCAGCAGCTCTACTGGGCCGAGTAATGAAAAACTGTTTTTT. The full variable domain, in which reference TRBV27 and TRBJ1-4 provide the parts outside the CDR3, is EAQVTQNPRYLITVTGKKLTVTCSQNMNHEYMSWYRQDPGLGLRQIYYSMNVEVTDKGDVPEGYKVSRKEKRNFPLILESPSPNQTSLYFCASSSTGPSNEKLFFGSGTQLSVL.

This sequence joins TRBV6-1 and TRBJ1-2; no firm D call. The CDR3 has 14 amino acids. Between the trimmed V and J ends, which lost 7 bases and 0 bases, there was a span of 12 bases. The germline V gene has CDR1 MNHNS and CDR2 SASEGT. As DNA, the CDR3 is TGTGCCAGCACACTCGGGGATGCTAACTATGGCTACACCTTC. Translation: CASTLGDANYGYTF.

The rearrangement uses TRBV5-1 and TRBJ1-6, with D possibly being TRBD1 (6 bases). The CDR3 is 13 amino acids. From germline, CDR1 is SGHRS and CDR2 YFSETQ. With 5 bases removed from V and 10 bases from J, the gap between germline ends came to 13 bases. CDR3 residues: CASRNRVGSPLHF. As DNA, the CDR3 is TGCGCCAGCAGAAACAGGGTTGGGTCACCCCTCCACTTT.

The table lists this clone with a count of one. The chain uses TRBV5-5 and TRBJ1-6; 7 bases agree with TRBD1. Trimming cost V 2 bases and J 5 bases; bases outside gene matches: 1. Germline values: CDR1 SGHKS, CDR2 YYEKEE (reference sequence). This CDR3 region has 14 residues. DNA of the CDR3: TGTGCCAGCAGCTTAGGGACAGATAATTCACCCCTCCACTTT. It encodes CASSLGTDNSPLHF.

The chain has TRBV10-3 and TRBJ1-1; TRBD1 matches at 9 bases. CDR3 length: 15 residues. The ends lost 3 bases at V and 4 bases at J; junction bases unmatched: 6. The germline CDR1 and CDR2 sequences are ENHRY and SYGVKD. The CDR3 DNA reads as TGTGCCATCAGTGACCCGGGACAGGGAGGCACTGAAGCTTTCTTT. Protein product: CAISDPGQGGTEAFF.